This entry lists 4 T cell receptor beta chains sequenced from one sample in a study of T cells in Graves' hyperthyroidism and ophthalmopathy. Amplification of TCR beta CDR3 regions was performed using RNA transcripts as template. TCR CDR3 regions were first amplified by RT-PCR with HTBI primers. TCRdb itself ran the multiplex PCR reads through MiXCR, one entry per CDR3 protein. The profile covers some 340,000 distinct CDR3 sequences, with roughly 15% appearing a single time and 34% taken by the ten largest. Sequencing input: blood. The origin of the receptors is a woman aged 35 to 49 with Graves' ophthalmopathy.

This clonotype was seen a handful of times. The rearrangement uses TRBV27 and TRBJ2-7, with a weak D call TRBD1 (6 bases). Trimming stripped 0 bases from V and 6 bases from J, with 9 bases between. This CDR3 contains 13 residues. In germline, CDR1 is MNHEY, CDR2 SMNVEV (reference sequence). Here the CDR3 reads CASSLSRGSEQYF. CDR3 sequence (DNA): TGTGCCAGCAGTTTATCGAGGGGGAGCGAGCAGTACTTC.

Ten or more counts support this clonotype. The chain carries TRBV25-1 and TRBJ2-7, with D uncertain. Germline CDR1 and CDR2: MGHDK and SYGVNS. V lost 1 base and J 7 bases, leaving 5 bases between the germline ends. This CDR3 region has 11 residues. The CDR3 protein is CASSESMEQYF. The DNA for the CDR3 is TGTGCCAGCAGTGAATCGATGGAGCAGTACTTC.

This chain's CDR3 is CASSPLAGGRGTQYF. The DNA for the CDR3 is TGTGCCAGCAGCCCACTAGCGGGAGGACGTGGTACGCAGTATTTT. The rearrangement joins TRBV12-3 or TRBV12-4 to TRBJ2-3; TRBD2 matches 12 bases. This CDR3 is built from 15 residues. The V gene end was trimmed by 6 bases and the J gene end by 8 bases; junction bases not matched to a gene: 9.

The chain is built from TRBV5-4 and TRBJ2-2; 9 bases line up with TRBD2. Per germline, CDR1 SGHNT and CDR2 YYREEE (reference sequence). CDR3 size: 15 residues. V trimming: 5 bases; J trimming: 3 bases; junction bases outside the gene matches: 5. CDR3 nucleotide sequence: TGTGCCAGCAGTCTGCGGGGGGGCCACACCGGGGAGCTGTTTTTT. Amino acid sequence: CASSLRGGHTGELFF.